This T cell receptor beta chain was profiled in a study of molecular identifiers for immune sequencing clone quantification. Study outcomes and limitations: Barcode-sharing identical TCR molecules could underestimate highly expanded clone sizes.

MiXCR, run by TCRdb on the PCR reads, gives a single entry per CDR3 protein. The sample lists about 2,000 distinct CDR3 sequences, around 22% occurring once. Naive CD8 T cells were FACS-sorted by CD8+CD4-CCR7+CD45RA+ markers. Only a few counts were recorded for this clonotype. Its antigen is unidentified. One end of the junction does not line up with germline, which may come from a read error. Sequences were obtained from naive CD8+ T cells from blood, with Jurkat cell RNA spiked in. The subset was: FACS-sorted CD8+CD4-CCR7+CD45RA+ naive T cells. The TCR originated in a human donor in good health. Some libraries in this study had Jurkat cell RNA spiked in.

The CDR3 nucleotides read TGTGTCAGCAGCTTCGGAGCAAATGAGCAGTTCTTC. Amino acids: CVSSFGANEQFF. The chain employs TRBV5-4 and TRBJ2-1; D is ambiguous. This CDR3 contains 12 residues. The germline CDR1 and CDR2 sequences are SGHNT and YYREEE (reference sequence).